The T cell receptor beta chain described here comes from a study of siplizumab effects on memory and regulatory T cells. Study-level results: With siplizumab, Treg-derived clones averaged roughly 62% of mappable alloreactive CD4+ clones, versus 26.9% in controls. Most alloreactive clones went unmapped to unstimulated subsets; only a minor fraction mapped. Apparently more diverse than memory cells, naive T cells also seemed major alloresponse contributors. Proliferating siplizumab-culture Tregs lacked confirmation of suppressive function.

In its sample, this clone was seen once. Its antigen remains unidentified. Here immunoSEQ multiplex PCR was the method, and the copy in TCRdb shows in-frame clones only, minus some. The profile shows some 100,000 clones, less than 95% of them singletons. The CDR3 is 17 residues long. Germline CDR1 reads MNHEY; CDR2 reads SMNVEV (reference sequence). Trimming shortened V by 5 bases and J by 6 bases, and 24 bases separated the two germline ends. Sample: Tregs sorted from blood. V gene TRBV27 combines with J gene TRBJ2-3; D uncertain. The clonotype was recovered from a human donor in good health. In DNA form, the CDR3 reads TGTGCCAGCAGTCGCCGGACCCGTGTTATCGGATTGGATACGCAGTATTTT. Amino acids: CASSRRTRVIGLDTQYF.